The 13 T cell receptor beta chains presented below share a single source sample, sequenced in a study. Via MiXCR, TCRdb re-called the RT-PCR reads, giving one row per CDR3 protein. The top ten hold about 3.9% of the sample, which has 550,000 to 750,000 distinct CDR3 sequences, approximately 15% seen once. Sequencing was done on a sample of memory CD4+ T cells from blood. These receptors were collected from a female donor in good health, serving as a healthy control.

This clonotype was seen a few times. The chain recombines TRBV5-8 with TRBJ2-1, with a tentative D call TRBD2 (7 bases). V gave up 2 bases and J gave up 4 bases, with 13 bases separating them. The CDR3 covers 15 residues. The germline gives CDR1 SGHTS, CDR2 YDEGEE. CDR3 DNA sequence: TGTGCCAGCAGCTTTAGGGGGAGGGGATACAATGAGCAGTTCTTC. It codes for CASSFRGRGYNEQFF.

The chain employs TRBV4-3 and TRBJ2-5, with TRBD1 matching over 12 bases. V dropped 1 base and J dropped 5; count of bases not matched to a gene: 8. Germline lookup yields CDR1 LGHNA and CDR2 YSLEER. The CDR3 covers 17 residues. The CDR3 DNA is TGCGCCAGCAGCCAAGGAGGGGGGACAGGGGGCGGTGAGACCCAGTACTTC. Protein product: CASSQGGGTGGGETQYF.

The chain recombines TRBV2 with TRBJ2-5; TRBD2 matches at 7 bases. The V gene end was trimmed by 6 bases and the J gene end by 1 base; junction bases not matched to a gene: 5. The germline V gene encodes CDR1 SNHLY and CDR2 FYNNEI. The length of the CDR3 is 14 residues. CDR3 sequence (DNA): TGTGCCAGCAGACGACTAGCCATCCAAGAGACCCAGTACTTC. This sequence encodes CASRRLAIQETQYF. Filled out from reference TRBV2 and TRBJ2-5, the complete variable domain reads EPEVTQTPSHQVTQMGQEVILRCVPISNHLYFYWYRQILGQKVEFLVSFYNNEISEKSEIFDDQFSVERPDGSNFTLKIRSTKLEDSAMYFCASRRLAIQETQYFGPGTRLLVL.

In this sample, this clonotype turned up a few times. This chain links TRBV12-3 or TRBV12-4 with TRBJ2-7; 7 positions match TRBD2. The J segment lost 3 bases and the V segment lost 3 bases, leaving 8 bases of the junction unmatched. The CDR3 length is 15 residues. Here the CDR3 reads CASSFMLGGVYEQYF. The DNA of the CDR3 is TGTGCCAGCAGTTTTATGTTGGGGGGGGTCTACGAGCAGTACTTC.

The chain couples TRBV28 to TRBJ1-4; tentative D call: TRBD1 (5 bases). V dropped 6 bases and J dropped 10 bases, with 12 bases sitting between them. Germline V gives CDR1 MDHEN, CDR2 SYDVKM. The CDR3 extends over 12 amino acids. DNA for the CDR3: TGTGCCAGCAGCTCGACAGAAAGAAAACTGTTTTTT. It specifies CASSSTERKLFF.

This clonotype was observed a few times. The V gene is TRBV25-1, the J gene TRBJ1-1; possibly TRBD1 for D (6 bases). Trimming removed 2 bases from V and 0 bases from J, with 10 bases in between. In germline, CDR1 is MGHDK, CDR2 SYGVNS. The CDR3 extends over 15 amino acids. For the CDR3, the DNA is TGTGCCAGCAGTGAAGTGAGGGACATGAACACTGAAGCTTTCTTT. It codes for CASSEVRDMNTEAFF.

A single count supports this clonotype. This rearrangement joins TRBV5-1 to TRBJ2-1; D tentatively fits TRBD1 or TRBD2 (5 bases each). The germline V and J ends were trimmed by 4 bases and 9 bases, with 23 bases remaining between them. Germline loops: CDR1 SGHRS, CDR2 YFSETQ. The CDR3 has 16 amino acids. Here the CDR3 reads CASSPGPRTPAPEQFF. The CDR3 coding sequence is TGCGCCAGCAGCCCGGGGCCCAGGACACCCGCGCCTGAGCAGTTCTTC. Together with reference TRBV5-1 and TRBJ2-1, the CDR3 gives the full variable domain: KAGVTQTPRYLIKTRGQQVTLSCSPISGHRSVSWYQQTPGQGLQFLFEYFSETQRNKGNFPGRFSGRQFSNSRSEMNVSTLELGDSALYLCASSPGPRTPAPEQFFGPGTRLTVL.

The genes are TRBV24-1 and TRBJ2-1, with D perhaps TRBD2 (5 bases). V was shortened by 7 bases and J by 5 bases, with 14 bases between the two germline ends. The CDR3 consists of 14 residues. The germline CDR1 and CDR2 sequences are KGHDR and SFDVKD. This CDR3 is CATSPPGSHNEQFF. Written as DNA, the CDR3 is TGTGCCACCAGCCCGCCGGGATCCCACAATGAGCAGTTCTTC.

The sample holds many counts of this clonotype. The CDR3 is CASSLGGQTNQPQHF. The CDR3 DNA reads as TGCGCCAGCAGCTTGGGCGGACAGACCAATCAGCCCCAGCATTTT. The gene calls are TRBV5-1 and TRBJ1-5, with D perhaps TRBD1 (6 bases). Germline V gene data show CDR1 as SGHRS and CDR2 as YFSETQ. V was clipped by 0 bases and J by 3 bases, with 10 bases between them. The CDR3 consists of 15 residues. The entire variable domain, with the rest obtained from reference TRBV5-1 and TRBJ1-5, is as follows: KAGVTQTPRYLIKTRGQQVTLSCSPISGHRSVSWYQQTPGQGLQFLFEYFSETQRNKGNFPGRFSGRQFSNSRSEMNVSTLELGDSALYLCASSLGGQTNQPQHFGDGTRLSIL.

This clonotype showed up just a few times. This chain connects TRBV7-9 to TRBJ2-7; a weak D match, TRBD1 (5 bases). The germline V gene encodes CDR1 SEHNR and CDR2 FQNEAQ (reference sequence). The CDR3 sequence is 14 residues long. Trimming cost V 2 bases and J 3 bases, with 11 bases left between them. The CDR3 loop is CASSLSDRGYEQYF. The CDR3 nucleotides are TGTGCCAGCAGCTTATCCGACAGAGGCTACGAGCAGTACTTC.

A word on this clonotype: The final CDR3 position lacks the conserved phenylalanine or tryptophan, pointing to a likely read error. No DNA is shown, since the ends of the CDR3 on it are uncertain; the CDR3 is the one TCRdb lists. The chain uses TRBV5-5 and TRBJ2-7; the D segment call TRBD2 is taken from the table without a DNA check. Looked up from germline, CDR1 is SGHKS and CDR2 is YYEKEE (reference sequence). The CDR3 adds up to 9 amino acids, both ends counted. The CDR3 protein is CASSGMANT.

The J gene is TRBJ2-3, the V gene TRBV30; 15 nucleotides agree with TRBD2. CDR1 is GTSNPN, CDR2 SVGIG, per germline (reference sequence). CDR3 length: 17 residues. J gave up 8 bases and V 1 base, and 10 bases lay outside the gene matches. In DNA, the CDR3 is TGTGCCTGGAGTGAATCCGGGACTAGCGGGAGGCAGGGTACGCAGTATTTT. This gives the protein CAWSESGTSGRQGTQYF.

The V gene is TRBV18, the J gene TRBJ1-2; D remains unclear. The CDR3 has 14 residues. Trimming removed 3 bases from V and 4 bases from J, with 12 bases in between. CDR1 KGHSH and CDR2 LQKENI come from the germline V gene. The CDR3 DNA sequence: TGTGCCAGCTCACCGGGCCCCTCTCCCTATGGCTACACCTTC. This encodes CASSPGPSPYGYTF.